The rows below give T cell receptor beta chains drawn from one sample of a study of early T cells in non-severe SARS-CoV-2 infection. A single record per CDR3 protein comes from TCRdb applying MiXCR to the 5' RACE reads. The top ten clones hold about 9.1% of a sample with about 55,000 distinct CDR3 sequences, 14% to 15% of them seen once. The starting material was whole blood, obtained at baseline. Source of these receptors: an adult who was a healthcare worker with PCR-confirmed SARS-CoV-2 infection or an uninfected control (not recorded which). Each CDR3 is given with its conserved first and last residue. D genes are given only for firm matches. Some rows have no size entry. The others give once, few or many, or a class for an expanded clone.

size	D	V	J	CDR3	DNA
few	.	TRBV15	TRBJ2-2	CATSRDPRAVADTGELFF	TGTGCCACCAGCAGAGATCCTCGGGCAGTCGCCGACACCGGGGAGCTGTTTTTT
.	TRBD1	TRBV28	TRBJ1-6	CASSFLSRGLGSPLHF	TGTGCCAGCAGTTTCTTGTCCAGGGGGCTTGGGTCACCCCTCCACTTT
.	.	TRBV11-2	TRBJ2-2	CASDRIATNTGELFF	TGTGCCAGCGATCGGATTGCTACGAACACCGGGGAGCTGTTTTTT
.	TRBD1	TRBV5-1	TRBJ1-1	CASSLGIRTGDTEAFF	TGCGCCAGCAGCTTAGGAATTCGGACAGGGGACACTGAAGCTTTCTTT
.	.	TRBV5-5	TRBJ2-3	CASSLAPSSGTDTQYF	TGTGCCAGCAGCTTGGCTCCCAGTAGTGGCACAGATACGCAGTATTTT
few	.	TRBV15	TRBJ2-7	CATSVRGRYEQYF	TGTGCCACCAGCGTTCGCGGACGGTACGAGCAGTACTTC
few	.	TRBV27	TRBJ2-3	CASSFGVTRTDTQYF	TGTGCCAGCAGTTTCGGAGTTACCCGCACAGATACGCAGTATTTT
many	TRBD2	TRBV7-3	TRBJ2-1	CASSSRTSGREWGNEQFF	TGTGCCAGCAGCTCAAGGACTAGCGGGAGGGAGTGGGGCAATGAGCAGTTCTTC
.	.	TRBV4-1	TRBJ2-5	CASSQDGSGLQETQYF	TGCGCCAGCAGCCAAGATGGTAGCGGCCTCCAAGAGACCCAGTACTTC
.	TRBD2	TRBV9	TRBJ2-1	CASNPSGGAGEQFF	TGTGCCAGCAACCCTAGCGGGGGGGCAGGGGAGCAGTTCTTC
.	.	TRBV7-9	TRBJ1-5	CASSLVVPRGNQPQHF	TGTGCCAGCAGCTTAGTGGTCCCTAGGGGTAATCAGCCCCAGCATTTT
few	.	TRBV4-2	TRBJ1-1	CASSQVFGRNTEAFF	TGTGCCAGCAGCCAGGTCTTCGGGAGGAACACTGAAGCTTTCTTT
.	.	TRBV4-1	TRBJ1-6	CASSQGISPLHF	TGCGCCAGCAGCCAAGGCATCTCACCCCTCCACTTT
many	TRBD2	TRBV10-2	TRBJ2-3	CASSELWGTSGGSDTQYF	TGCGCCAGCAGTGAGCTGTGGGGGACTAGCGGAGGCTCAGATACGCAGTATTTT
many	.	TRBV11-2	TRBJ2-5	CASSLAETQYF	TGTGCCAGCAGCTTAGCAGAGACCCAGTACTTC
many	.	TRBV4-2	TRBJ2-3	CASSGGLPTDTQYF	TGTGCCAGCAGCGGGGGGCTTCCGACAGATACGCAGTATTTT
.	.	TRBV6-6	TRBJ2-2	CASSTRLTGELFF	TGTGCCAGCAGTACTCGACTAACCGGGGAGCTGTTTTTT
many	.	TRBV3-1	TRBJ1-4	CASSIDQKNEKLFF	TGTGCCAGCAGCATCGATCAGAAAAATGAAAAACTGTTTTTT
few	.	TRBV27	TRBJ1-6	CASRARGTSSYNSPLHF	TGTGCCAGCAGGGCTCGAGGGACATCCTCCTATAATTCACCCCTCCACTTT
many	.	TRBV3-1	TRBJ2-5	CASRRGRVIQETQYF	TGTGCCAGCAGACGGGGCAGAGTAATTCAAGAGACCCAGTACTTC
many	.	TRBV6-5	TRBJ2-2	CASSNGNTGELFF	TGTGCCAGCAGTAACGGGAACACCGGGGAGCTGTTTTTT
.	TRBD2	TRBV5-4	TRBJ2-2	CASSLAGEGTGELFF	TGTGCCAGCAGCTTAGCGGGAGAGGGAACCGGGGAGCTGTTTTTT
many	TRBD1	TRBV5-1	TRBJ2-3	CASSLGTGLDTQYF	TGCGCCAGCAGCTTAGGGACAGGCCTAGATACGCAGTATTTT
few	.	TRBV15	TRBJ1-3	CATSSRRQVSGNTIYF	TGTGCCACCAGCAGCAGGAGACAGGTTTCTGGAAACACCATATATTTT
many	.	TRBV6-6	TRBJ2-5	CASFLGGTQYF	TGTGCCAGCTTCCTGGGGGGAACCCAGTACTTC
few	TRBD2	TRBV7-3	TRBJ2-5	CASSLTISGTIETQYF	TGTGCCAGCAGCTTAACGATATCAGGGACTATTGAGACCCAGTACTTC
many	.	TRBV6-1	TRBJ1-1	CASSARTAEAFF	TGTGCCAGCAGTGCCCGGACAGCTGAAGCTTTCTTT
many	.	TRBV20-1	TRBJ1-2	CSARTLGYGYTF	TGCAGTGCCAGGACGTTAGGTTATGGCTACACCTTC
many	TRBD2	TRBV7-8	TRBJ2-1	CASSSSGGFYNEQFF	TGTGCCAGCAGCTCAAGCGGGGGATTCTACAATGAGCAGTTCTTC
few	.	TRBV20-1	TRBJ2-7	CSAPLGSYEQYF	TGCAGTGCCCCCCTAGGCTCCTACGAGCAGTACTTC
.	.	TRBV7-2	TRBJ2-1	CASSLLWDTYNEQFF	TGTGCCAGCAGCTTATTGTGGGACACCTACAATGAGCAGTTCTTC
.	TRBD2	TRBV20-1	TRBJ2-1	CSARLAGGSGDEQFF	TGCAGTGCTAGACTAGCGGGAGGTTCTGGCGATGAGCAGTTCTTC
few	TRBD2	TRBV10-3	TRBJ2-1	CATELAEYNEQFF	TGTGCCACCGAACTAGCGGAGTACAATGAGCAGTTCTTC
.	.	TRBV28	TRBJ1-5	CASSRSLGGNQPQHF	TGTGCCAGCAGTAGGTCCTTGGGGGGCAATCAGCCCCAGCATTTT
few	.	TRBV5-1	TRBJ2-1	CASRVTSTSYNEQFF	TGCGCCAGCAGAGTCACCAGTACCTCCTACAATGAGCAGTTCTTC
few	.	TRBV25-1	TRBJ2-5	CASSELTLTETQYF	TGTGCCAGCAGTGAATTGACTTTAACGGAGACCCAGTACTTC
.	TRBD2	TRBV2	TRBJ2-7	CASNSGLAAHEQYF	TGTGCCAGCAACTCGGGACTAGCCGCCCACGAGCAGTACTTC
few	TRBD1	TRBV11-1	TRBJ2-2	CASSSFLTGEGGELFF	TGTGCCAGCAGCTCCTTCCTGACAGGGGAAGGAGGGGAGCTGTTTTTT
few	TRBD2	TRBV27	TRBJ2-5	CASSPGLAPFQETQYF	TGTGCCAGCAGTCCCGGACTAGCCCCCTTCCAAGAGACCCAGTACTTC
medium-sized	.	TRBV28	TRBJ2-1	CASRLDTSSYNEQFF	TGTGCCAGCAGGTTGGACACCTCCTCCTACAATGAGCAGTTCTTC
.	.	TRBV6-5	TRBJ2-1	CASSYVQGRDNEQFF	TGTGCCAGCAGTTACGTCCAGGGAAGGGACAATGAGCAGTTCTTC
many	TRBD1	TRBV11-3	TRBJ1-1	CASSEGRGRGDTNEAFF	TGTGCCAGCAGCGAGGGTAGGGGGCGAGGAGATACCAATGAAGCTTTCTTT
.	.	TRBV28	TRBJ2-7	CASSWKGGPYEQYF	TGTGCCAGCAGCTGGAAGGGGGGACCTTACGAGCAGTACTTC
.	TRBD1	TRBV28	TRBJ1-5	CASSDWDRNQPQHF	TGTGCCAGCAGCGATTGGGACAGAAATCAGCCCCAGCATTTT
few	.	TRBV12-3/TRBV12-4	TRBJ2-7	CASSLWYEQYF	TGTGCCAGCAGTTTGTGGTACGAGCAGTACTTC
few	.	TRBV9	TRBJ2-3	CASSVSATHLGDTQYF	TGTGCCAGCAGCGTTTCCGCCACCCACTTGGGAGATACGCAGTATTTT
.	TRBD1	TRBV25-1	TRBJ2-3	CASSALGTGSSDTQYF	TGTGCCAGCAGCGCGCTAGGGACAGGGTCGTCAGATACGCAGTATTTT
.	.	TRBV5-4	TRBJ2-5	CASTTGTPQETQYF	TGTGCCAGCACCACAGGGACACCTCAAGAGACCCAGTACTTC
.	.	TRBV20-1	TRBJ2-7	CSAPGGRGISYEQYF	TGCAGTGCTCCCGGGGGCAGGGGTATTTCCTACGAGCAGTACTTC
.	.	TRBV5-1	TRBJ2-7	CASSLEDPPYEQYF	TGCGCCAGCAGCTTGGAAGATCCCCCCTACGAGCAGTACTTC
.	.	TRBV6-5	TRBJ2-1	CASRARSYNEQFF	TGTGCCAGCAGGGCCCGCTCCTACAATGAGCAGTTCTTC
.	TRBD2	TRBV9	TRBJ2-3	CASSRSGSVDTQYF	TGTGCCAGCAGCCGAAGCGGGAGTGTGGATACGCAGTATTTT
.	.	TRBV7-2	TRBJ2-7	CASSFSRSGPYEQYF	TGTGCCAGCAGCTTCTCGCGGTCCGGCCCCTACGAGCAGTACTTC
few	.	TRBV6-1	TRBJ1-3	CASSEAQTSSGNTIYF	TGTGCCAGCAGTGAAGCACAGACCAGCTCTGGAAACACCATATATTTT
.	.	TRBV5-1	TRBJ2-5	CASSLAGQLPQETQYF	TGCGCCAGCAGCCTGGCGGGACAGCTCCCACAAGAGACCCAGTACTTC
many	.	TRBV24-1	TRBJ1-4	CATSDPGRSNEKLFF	TGTGCCACCAGTGATCCAGGGAGGTCTAATGAAAAACTGTTTTTT
few	TRBD2	TRBV6-5	TRBJ2-1	CASSSVRETVSPYEQFF	TGTGCCAGCAGTTCCGTGCGGGAGACTGTGAGTCCGTATGAGCAGTTCTTC
.	.	TRBV12-3/TRBV12-4	TRBJ1-2	CASTRSDNYGYTF	TGTGCCAGCACTAGGAGTGATAACTATGGCTACACCTTC
.	.	TRBV13	TRBJ1-1	CASSFDSMNTEAFF	TGTGCCAGCAGCTTTGACAGCATGAACACTGAAGCTTTCTTT
.	.	TRBV6-1	TRBJ2-3	CASSLQGGTDTQYF	TGTGCCAGCTCCCTACAGGGTGGCACAGATACGCAGTATTTT